This TCR beta chain was found in a study of CD8 T cells in ankylosing spondylitis (dated by TCRdb to 2016 to 2017). With respect to the entire study: The study profiled T cell receptor beta repertoires in healthy donors and ankylosing spondylitis patients to find disease-linked TCR variants. Peripheral blood was sampled, and synovial fluid was additionally collected from ankylosing spondylitis patients. The full study cohort comprised 25 or so ankylosing spondylitis patients and over a hundred healthy donors. The study at large found these results: A TCR beta motif of several highly homologous amino acid variants appeared characteristic of blood from ankylosing spondylitis patients. Some TCR beta motif variants had previously been reported in synovial fluid and blood of reactive arthritis patients, which suggested common disease-initiation mechanisms. According to the report, matched synovial fluid samples from ankylosing spondylitis patients were significantly enriched for the disease-linked clones. The disease-linked clones showed a CD8+ phenotype and occurred at relatively low frequencies in peripheral blood.

The germline V gene (reference sequence) yields MNHEY for CDR1 and SMNVEV for CDR2. V gives up 5 bases and J gives up 6 bases, and the segment between their germline ends measures 17 bases. CDR3 length: 14 amino acids, cysteine to phenylalanine. Kept here is only the CDR3 DNA, which spans 42 bases and is read in frame from base 1. This clonotype was seen a few times. Its antigen remains undetermined. There are no base qualities to consult, and no much larger clone falls within one base. Sequencing instrument: Illumina HiSeq 2500. Quantitative 5'-RACE with molecular barcodes was the method used to prepare the TCR beta libraries. Processing in the source paper ran as follows. Disease-linked TCR variants were identified with a new computational method built on a probabilistic model of VDJ rearrangement. TCRdb redid the processing of the public reads, applying fastp at Q25 and MiXCR, and retained in-frame beta chains. Every entry covers one CDR3 protein and lists the most common genes and DNA from its rows. TCRdb, rather than the study authors, made the V and J calls. Counted in this sample were 700,000 or so distinct CDR3 sequences; roughly 19% of them appeared once. The ten largest clones take up 15% to 20% of the sample.

This clonotype was sampled from a male donor with ankylosing spondylitis. The sample taken for sequencing was blood, either unsorted or a sorted T cell fraction (not recorded which). The receptor chain draws on TRBV27 and TRBJ2-7; the D gene is perhaps TRBD1, from 6 matching bases. The CDR3 sequence is CASSPLGTPPEQYF. The bases read TGTGCCAGCAGTCCTCTAGGGACACCGCCCGAGCAGTACTTC.